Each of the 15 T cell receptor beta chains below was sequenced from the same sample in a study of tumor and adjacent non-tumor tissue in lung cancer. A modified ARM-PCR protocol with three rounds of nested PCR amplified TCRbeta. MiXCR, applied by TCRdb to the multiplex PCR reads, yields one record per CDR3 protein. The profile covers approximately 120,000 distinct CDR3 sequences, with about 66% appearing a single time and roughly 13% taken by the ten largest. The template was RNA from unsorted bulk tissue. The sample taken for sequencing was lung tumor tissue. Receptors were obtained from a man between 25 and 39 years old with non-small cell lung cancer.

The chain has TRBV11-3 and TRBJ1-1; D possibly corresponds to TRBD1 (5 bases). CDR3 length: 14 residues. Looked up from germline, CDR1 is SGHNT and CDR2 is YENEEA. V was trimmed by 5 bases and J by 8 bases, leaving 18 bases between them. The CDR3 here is CASSTGPQRSEAFF. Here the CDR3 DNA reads TGTGCCAGCAGCACGGGGCCCCAACGGTCCGAAGCTTTCTTT.

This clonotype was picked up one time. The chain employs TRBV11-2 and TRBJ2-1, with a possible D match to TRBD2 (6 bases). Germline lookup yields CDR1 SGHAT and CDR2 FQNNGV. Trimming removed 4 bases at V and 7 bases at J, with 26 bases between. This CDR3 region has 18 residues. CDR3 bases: TGTGCCAGCAGCTCCAGACTAGTGGGAGCACCGGCGCGGAATGAGCAGTTCTTC. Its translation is CASSSRLVGAPARNEQFF.

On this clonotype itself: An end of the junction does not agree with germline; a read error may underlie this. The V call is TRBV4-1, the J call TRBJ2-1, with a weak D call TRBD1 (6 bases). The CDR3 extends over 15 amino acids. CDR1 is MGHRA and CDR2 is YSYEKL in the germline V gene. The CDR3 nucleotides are TGCACCAGCAACCAAGGGCAGGGGACCTACAATGAGCAGTTCTTC. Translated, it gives CTSNQGQGTYNEQFF.

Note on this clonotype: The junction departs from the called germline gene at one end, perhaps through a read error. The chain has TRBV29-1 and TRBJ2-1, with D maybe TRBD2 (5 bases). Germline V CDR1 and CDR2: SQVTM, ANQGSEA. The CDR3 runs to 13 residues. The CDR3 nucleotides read TGTAGCGTTGAAGTGACTATTTACAATGAGCAGTTCTTC. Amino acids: CSVEVTIYNEQFF.

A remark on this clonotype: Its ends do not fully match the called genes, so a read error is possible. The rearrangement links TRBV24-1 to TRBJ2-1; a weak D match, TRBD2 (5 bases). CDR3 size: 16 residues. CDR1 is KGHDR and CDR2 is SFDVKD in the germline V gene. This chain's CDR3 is CATSDLQGFDYNELFF. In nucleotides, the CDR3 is TGTGCCACCAGTGATTTGCAAGGTTTTGACTACAATGAGCTGTTCTTC.

The CDR3 nucleotides read TGCGCCAGCAGCCAAGACGTATCAGGGAGCTCCTACGAGCAGTACTTC. It encodes CASSQDVSGSSYEQYF. The chain employs TRBV4-1 and TRBJ2-7; D tentatively fits TRBD1 or TRBD2 (5 bases each). Germline assignment: CDR1 MGHRA and CDR2 YSYEKL. This CDR3 has 16 residues. Trimming cost V 0 bases and J 0 bases, with 12 bases left between them.

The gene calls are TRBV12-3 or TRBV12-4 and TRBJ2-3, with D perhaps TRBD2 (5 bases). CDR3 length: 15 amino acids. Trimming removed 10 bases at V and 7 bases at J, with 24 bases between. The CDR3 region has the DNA TGTGCCACAAACCGAGGGATGGTGGGTACAAATACGCAGTATTTT. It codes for CATNRGMVGTNTQYF.

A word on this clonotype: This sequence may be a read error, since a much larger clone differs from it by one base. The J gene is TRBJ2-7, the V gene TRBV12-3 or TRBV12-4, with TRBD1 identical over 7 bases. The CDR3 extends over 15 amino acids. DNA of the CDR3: TGTGCCAACAGTTTATCAGGCAGACAGGGAGTTCAGCAGTACTTC. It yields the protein CANSLSGRQGVQQYF.

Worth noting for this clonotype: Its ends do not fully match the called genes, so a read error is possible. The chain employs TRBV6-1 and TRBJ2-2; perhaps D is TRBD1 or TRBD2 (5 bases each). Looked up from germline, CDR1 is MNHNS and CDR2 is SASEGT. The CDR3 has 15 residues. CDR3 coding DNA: TGCGCCAGCAGTGGCATGGGGACCTACGGCCCTCGGCTGTTTTTT. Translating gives CASSGMGTYGPRLFF.

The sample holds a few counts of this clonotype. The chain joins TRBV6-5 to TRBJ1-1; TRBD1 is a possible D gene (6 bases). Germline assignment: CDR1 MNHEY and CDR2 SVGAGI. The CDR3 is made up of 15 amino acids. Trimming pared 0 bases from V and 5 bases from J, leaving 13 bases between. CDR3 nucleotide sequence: TGTGCCAGCAGTTACTCCCGGGGGGGCACGACTGAAGCTTTCTTT. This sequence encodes CASSYSRGGTTEAFF.

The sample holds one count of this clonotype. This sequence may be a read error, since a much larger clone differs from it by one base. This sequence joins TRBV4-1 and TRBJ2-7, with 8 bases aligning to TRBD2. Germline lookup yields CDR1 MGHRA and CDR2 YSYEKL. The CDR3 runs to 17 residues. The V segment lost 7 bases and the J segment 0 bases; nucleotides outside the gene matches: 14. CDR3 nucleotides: TGCGCCAGCATCCCCCGGGGTAGCGGGGTAAGCTCCTACGAGCAGTACTTC. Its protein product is CASIPRGSGVSSYEQYF.

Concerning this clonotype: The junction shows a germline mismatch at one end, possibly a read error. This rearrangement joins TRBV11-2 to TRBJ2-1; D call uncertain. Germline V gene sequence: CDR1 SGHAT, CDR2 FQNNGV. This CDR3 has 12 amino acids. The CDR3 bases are TGTGCCAGCAGCCCCCCCTATACTGAGCAGTCCTTC. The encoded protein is CASSPPYTEQSF.

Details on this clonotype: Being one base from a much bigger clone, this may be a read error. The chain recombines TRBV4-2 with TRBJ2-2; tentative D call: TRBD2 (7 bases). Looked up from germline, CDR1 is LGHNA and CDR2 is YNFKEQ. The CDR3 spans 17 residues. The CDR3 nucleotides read TGTGCCAGCAGCCACCTAGGGGGGGGAATGGGCACCTGGGAGCTGTTTTTT. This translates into CASSHLGGGMGTWELFF.

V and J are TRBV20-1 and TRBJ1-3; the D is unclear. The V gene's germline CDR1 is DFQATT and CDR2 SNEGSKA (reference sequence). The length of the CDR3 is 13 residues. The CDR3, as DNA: TGCACTACTAGGCAACAGTCTGGAAACACCATATATTTT. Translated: CTTRQQSGNTIYF.

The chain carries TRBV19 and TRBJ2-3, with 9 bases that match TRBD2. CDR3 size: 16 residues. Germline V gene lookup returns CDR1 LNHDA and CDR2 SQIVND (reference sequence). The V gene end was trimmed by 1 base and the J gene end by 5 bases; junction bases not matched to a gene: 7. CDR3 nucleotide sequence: TGTGCCAGTAGTATAGTCCCGGGACTAGCTGGAGATACGCAGTATTTT. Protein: CASSIVPGLAGDTQYF.